The clone carrying this T cell receptor (beta chain) was counted a few times. The CDR3 contains 13 residues. Trimming cost V 5 bases and J 6 bases, with 10 bases left between them. Germline values: CDR1 SNHLY, CDR2 FYNNEI. The table came from immunoSEQ multiplex PCR; TCRdb's copy has only in-frame clones and leaves some out. The sample includes about 220,000 clones, approximately 78% of them seen just once. The entry originates in a study of blood T cell repertoires in COVID-19. Study at large: T cells, B-cell-depleted T cells, or PBMCs provided the cDNA or gDNA that served as material.

The sample consisted of peripheral blood. This sequence was found in a woman in her 70s with COVID-19, enrolled during active disease. The chain joins TRBV2 to TRBJ1-4; D remains unclear. The CDR3 DNA follows: TGTGCCAGCAGTAACGCAGGCCATGAAAAACTGTTTTTT. Its protein is CASSNAGHEKLFF.